These 27 T cell receptor beta chains originate from one sample sequenced in a study of T cell changes during pregnancy in multiple sclerosis. The method was immunoSEQ multiplex PCR; TCRdb's version includes in-frame clones alone and lacks a portion of them. Of roughly 52,000 clones in the sample, 85% to 95% are singletons; the top ten hold about 0.25%. Sequencing used CD4+ T cells from peripheral blood mononuclear cells, obtained in the third trimester of pregnancy. These receptors were collected from a female donor with multiple sclerosis, enrolled in a pregnancy study.

The J gene is TRBJ1-2, the V gene TRBV7-3, with 10 bases fitting TRBD1. Per the germline V gene, CDR1 is SGHTA and CDR2 is FQGTGA. The CDR3 is made up of 14 amino acids. V lost 5 bases, J lost 4 bases, and 4 bases stayed unmatched. The CDR3 sequence: CASSPRTGGYGYTF. CDR3 in DNA: TGTGCCAGCAGCCCGAGGACAGGGGGCTATGGCTACACCTTC.

The chain couples TRBV7-2 to TRBJ1-2, with D possibly being TRBD1 (5 bases). The V gene's germline CDR1 is SGHTA and CDR2 FQGNSA. V was trimmed by 5 bases and J by 4 bases, leaving 8 bases between them. The CDR3 extends over 12 amino acids. The CDR3, as DNA: TGTGCCAGCAGCCTTGACAGCTATGGCTACACCTTC. It is translated as CASSLDSYGYTF.

In DNA, the CDR3 is TGTGCCAGCAGATCGGCTCGACAGTCCTACGAGCAGTACTTC. This sequence encodes CASRSARQSYEQYF. The chain joins TRBV6-5 to TRBJ2-7, with D possibly being TRBD1 (5 bases). Germline loops: CDR1 MNHEY, CDR2 SVGAGI. CDR3 size: 14 residues. Trimming stripped 6 bases from V and 1 base from J, with 13 bases between.

The chain joins TRBV5-8 to TRBJ1-4; 11 bases are a match to TRBD1. The CDR3 consists of 14 residues. Germline V gives CDR1 SGHTS, CDR2 YDEGEE. V dropped 4 bases and J dropped 8; count of bases not matched to a gene: 4. CDR3 sequence (DNA): TGTGCCAGCAGCCGGACAGGGGGCGAGGAAAAACTGTTTTTT. Protein: CASSRTGGEEKLFF.

The chain has TRBV18 and TRBJ2-7; D ambiguous. Germline V gives CDR1 KGHSH, CDR2 LQKENI. V was pared by 4 bases and J by 1 base, with 8 bases between. The CDR3 length is 13 residues. The CDR3 sequence is CASSRLESYEQYF. Here the CDR3 DNA reads TGTGCCAGCTCACGCCTGGAGTCCTACGAGCAGTACTTC.

V usage is TRBV5-4 and J usage is TRBJ2-1, with D maybe TRBD2 (6 bases). Germline V gene sequence: CDR1 SGHNT, CDR2 YYREEE (reference sequence). The ends were cut back, 3 bases at V and 8 bases at J, with 15 bases in the middle. The CDR3 contains 14 residues. In DNA, the CDR3 is TGTGCCAGCAGCTCCGGGGGTAATAGGGATGAGCAGTTCTTC. Translating it yields CASSSGGNRDEQFF.

The chain joins TRBV18 to TRBJ2-7; 8 nucleotides line up with TRBD1. The V gene end was trimmed by 2 bases and the J gene end by 2 bases; junction bases not matched to a gene: 5. The CDR3 loop spans 15 amino acids. CDR1 is KGHSH and CDR2 is LQKENI in the germline V gene. In DNA, the CDR3 is TGTGCCAGCTCACCAACCCAGGGGGCGACCTACGAGCAGTACTTC. Protein sequence: CASSPTQGATYEQYF.

There are a few counts of this clone. The V and J genes are TRBV5-6 and TRBJ1-1; 7 positions agree with TRBD1. After removal of 4 bases from V and 1 base from J, the junction contained 4 bases not matched to a gene. This CDR3 has 14 amino acids. Germline V gives CDR1 SGHDT, CDR2 YYEEEE. The CDR3 nucleotides are TGTGCCAGCAGCGGGGGACAGAGGAACACTGAAGCTTTCTTT. This sequence encodes CASSGGQRNTEAFF.

The chain links TRBV7-3 to TRBJ2-4; a weak D match, TRBD2 (6 bases). The length of the CDR3 is 15 residues. Germline V gene lookup returns CDR1 SGHTA and CDR2 FQGTGA. V was cut by 5 bases and J by 8 bases, with 19 bases left in between. This CDR3 is CASSPLGTPGDIQYF. The CDR3 coding sequence is TGTGCCAGCAGCCCCCTCGGGACCCCGGGGGACATTCAGTACTTC.

The chain recombines TRBV10-3 with TRBJ2-7; tentative D call: TRBD1 (6 bases). Germline V lookup: CDR1 ENHRY, CDR2 SYGVKD. V lost 2 bases and J lost 5, with 13 bases in between. The CDR3 has 14 amino acids. DNA of the CDR3: TGTGCCATCAGTGAGGGGACATACGGGGACGAGCAGTACTTC. Protein sequence: CAISEGTYGDEQYF.

V usage is TRBV18 and J usage is TRBJ1-5, with D unclear. The CDR3 is made up of 13 amino acids. Trimming took off 3 bases at V and 1 base at J, with 4 bases between the two ends. Looked up from germline, CDR1 is KGHSH and CDR2 is LQKENI. The CDR3, as DNA: TGTGCCAGCTCACCGGAGAGCAATCAGCCCCAGCATTTT. It codes for CASSPESNQPQHF.

The rearrangement links TRBV7-9 to TRBJ1-4; the D gene is possibly TRBD1 (6 bases). V gave up 1 base and J gave up 7 bases, with 13 bases separating them. The germline V gene has CDR1 SEHNR and CDR2 FQNEAQ (reference sequence). The CDR3 covers 15 residues. The CDR3 sequence: CASSLGTVGAEKLFF. In DNA, the CDR3 is TGTGCCAGCAGCTTAGGGACAGTCGGTGCTGAAAAACTGTTTTTT.

The count of this clone is one. The gene calls are TRBV18 and TRBJ2-1; 7 bases agree with TRBD1. Looked up from germline, CDR1 is KGHSH and CDR2 is LQKENI. CDR3 length: 18 residues. Trimming removed 3 bases from V and 7 bases from J; junction bases left unmatched: 18. CDR3 in DNA: TGTGCCAGCTCACCGAGTATACACGACAGGGAGTTCAGGAATGAGCAGTTCTTC. Translation: CASSPSIHDREFRNEQFF.

The DNA of the CDR3 is TGTGCCAGCAGCAAGACACAACATCTCTCTAGCGTGAGCTCCTACGAGCAGTACTTC. Its translation is CASSKTQHLSSVSSYEQYF. The genes are TRBV11-2 and TRBJ2-7; possibly TRBD2 for D (6 bases). Germline V gives CDR1 SGHAT, CDR2 FQNNGV. Deletions cut 5 bases from V and 0 bases from J, with 26 bases between. The CDR3 is 19 residues long.

The genes are TRBV5-5 and TRBJ2-1, with 9 positions matching TRBD2. Trimming cost V 1 base and J 4 bases; bases outside gene matches: 9. The CDR3 has 17 amino acids. CDR1 SGHKS and CDR2 YYEKEE come from the germline V gene (reference sequence). CDR3 sequence: CASSLISGGPLYNEQFF. CDR3 DNA: TGTGCCAGCAGCTTGATCAGCGGGGGGCCGCTGTACAATGAGCAGTTCTTC.

This clone occurred once. The chain carries TRBV27 and TRBJ2-1; 7 positions agree with TRBD2. Germline CDR1 is MNHEY and CDR2 is SMNVEV (reference sequence). The CDR3 consists of 15 residues. V was clipped by 6 bases and J by 6 bases; unmatched bases: 11. The CDR3 bases are TGTGCCAGCAGCCCAGGTAGCGGGCTTGCCAATGAGCAGTTCTTC. It specifies CASSPGSGLANEQFF.

This rearrangement joins TRBV7-2 to TRBJ2-2; 7 bases are a match to TRBD1. V lost 1 base to trimming and J lost 7 bases; unmatched junction nucleotides: 9. The germline V gene has CDR1 SGHTA and CDR2 FQGNSA. The CDR3 loop spans 16 amino acids. CDR3 in DNA: TGTGCCAGCAGCTTAGGGGGGACAGCCTTGGGCGGGGAGCTGTTTTTT. It specifies CASSLGGTALGGELFF.

The chain combines TRBV4-1 with TRBJ2-1, with 10 positions matching TRBD2. CDR1 and CDR2 from the germline V gene are MGHRA and YSYEKL. V gave up 0 bases and J gave up 3 bases; unmatched junction bases: 5. The CDR3 spans 17 residues. CDR3 bases: TGCGCCAGCAGCCAAGATCTTACTAGCGGGATCTACAATGAGCAGTTCTTC. This gives the protein CASSQDLTSGIYNEQFF.

The chain links TRBV30 to TRBJ1-1; a weak D match, TRBD1 (6 bases). V dropped 0 bases and J dropped 4 bases, with 15 bases sitting between them. CDR1 and CDR2 from the germline V gene are GTSNPN and SVGIG (reference sequence). CDR3 length equals 15 residues. Here the CDR3 reads CAWSVLLGAFTEAFF. The CDR3 nucleotides read TGTGCCTGGAGTGTACTATTGGGGGCGTTCACTGAAGCTTTCTTT. Full variable domain (missing parts from reference TRBV30 and TRBJ1-1): SQTIHQWPATLVQPVGSPLSLECTVEGTSNPNLYWYRQAAGRGLQLLFYSVGIGQISSEVPQNLSASRPQDRQFILSSKKLLLSDSGFYLCAWSVLLGAFTEAFFGQGTRLTVV.

The rearrangement uses TRBV30 and TRBJ2-7; the D gene is possibly TRBD2 (5 bases). There are 14 residues in the CDR3. Germline-derived CDR1 and CDR2 are GTSNPN and SVGIG (reference sequence). Trimming took 7 bases from V and 3 from J, leaving 19 bases between them. In nucleotides, the CDR3 is TGTGCCTCTAATCAAGGAGGCAGCTTCTACGAGCAGTACTTC. It specifies CASNQGGSFYEQYF.

J is TRBJ2-2 and V is TRBV5-1; 7 nucleotides agree with TRBD1. The CDR3 runs 16 residues. V lost 0 bases to trimming and J lost 5 bases; unmatched junction nucleotides: 7. CDR1 is SGHRS, CDR2 YFSETQ, per germline. The CDR3 spells CASSLVGGSRTGELFF. The CDR3 DNA reads as TGCGCCAGCAGCTTGGTAGGGGGCAGTCGAACCGGGGAGCTGTTTTTT.

This clone has a handful of counts. The V and J genes are TRBV7-8 and TRBJ2-5; 7 bases agree with TRBD1. V was clipped by 4 bases and J by 2 bases; unmatched bases: 10. This CDR3 has 16 residues. Germline CDR1 and CDR2: SGHVS and FQNEAQ. DNA of the CDR3: TGTGCCAGCAGCTCAGGAAGGGGGCAGGGGCAAGAGACCCAGTACTTC. It translates to CASSSGRGQGQETQYF.

V usage is TRBV30 and J usage is TRBJ1-4; a possible D gene is TRBD1 (6 bases). Per germline, CDR1 GTSNPN and CDR2 SVGIG (reference sequence). Trimming pared 0 bases from V and 0 bases from J, leaving 11 bases between. The CDR3 extends over 16 amino acids. CDR3 residues: CAWSVLRQATNEKLFF. The CDR3 DNA sequence: TGTGCCTGGAGTGTACTCAGACAGGCAACTAATGAAAAACTGTTTTTT.

This chain uses TRBV2 with TRBJ2-7; perhaps TRBD1 as D (5 bases). The CDR3 totals 13 residues. CDR1 SNHLY and CDR2 FYNNEI come from the germline V gene. Trimming pared 7 bases from V and 1 base from J, leaving 11 bases between. CDR3 bases: TGTGCCAGCAAGTTGCCAGGGTCCTACGAGCAGTACTTC. It codes for CASKLPGSYEQYF.

The chain links TRBV9 to TRBJ2-1, with 7 bases fitting TRBD2. Per germline, CDR1 SGDLS and CDR2 YYNGEE. This CDR3 region has 15 residues. J lost 10 bases, V lost 0 bases, and 10 bases had no gene match. CDR3 sequence (DNA): TGTGCCAGCAGCGTAGGTGGGAGGGGTCCCGGGGAGCAGTTCTTC. This codes for CASSVGGRGPGEQFF.

CDR3 residues: CASSLTRQGPSSGNTIYF. CDR3 nucleotides: TGTGCCAGCAGCTTAACGAGACAGGGGCCTAGCTCTGGAAACACCATATATTTT. The V and J genes are TRBV7-2 and TRBJ1-3; 8 bases align to TRBD1. The germline CDR1 and CDR2 sequences are SGHTA and FQGNSA. V trimming: 2 bases; J trimming: 0 bases; junction bases outside the gene matches: 9. The CDR3 extends over 18 amino acids.

The chain has TRBV2 and TRBJ1-1, with 7 bases matching TRBD1. CDR1 is SNHLY and CDR2 is FYNNEI in the germline V gene. The V and J ends lost 6 bases and 4 bases, in that order; junction bases with no gene match: 14. The CDR3 loop spans 16 amino acids. The CDR3: CASSAPRGDLGTEAFF. DNA for the CDR3: TGTGCCAGCAGCGCACCCAGGGGGGACTTAGGCACTGAAGCTTTCTTT.